The next 29 T cell receptor beta chains were all read from a single sample in a study of T cell repertoires in cytomegalovirus infection. Via MiXCR, TCRdb re-called the reads, giving one row per CDR3 protein. This table holds about 220,000 distinct CDR3 sequences, 35% to 40% found once. Which antigens these TCRs recognize remains unknown. The sequenced sample was CD8+ T cells from cultured PBMCs, obtained from culture after CMV antigen stimulation. Receptors originate from a human donor in good health (CMV status not recorded). Some clones in this sample may be carry-over from other donors' samples.

The genes are TRBV6-2 or TRBV6-3 and TRBJ2-5, with no clear D. The V gene's germline CDR1 is MNHEY and CDR2 SVGEGT. The CDR3 is 14 residues long. Between the trimmed V and J ends, which lost 2 bases and 2 bases, there was a span of 9 bases. CDR3 DNA sequence: TGTGCCAGCAGTTACCTCAGGAGTCAAGAGACCCAGTACTTC. It is translated as CASSYLRSQETQYF.

This chain links TRBV5-1 with TRBJ2-7, with TRBD1 matching over 10 bases. V lost 2 bases, J lost 4 bases, and 3 bases stayed unmatched. The CDR3 totals 14 residues. Germline V CDR1 and CDR2: SGHRS, YFSETQ. The CDR3 DNA is TGCGCCAGCAGCTTCACGGGACAGGGGTACGAGCAGTACTTC. This translates into CASSFTGQGYEQYF.

The chain joins TRBV14 to TRBJ2-2; 11 nucleotides agree with TRBD2. Trimming took 0 bases from V and 5 from J; bases not matched to a gene: 8. The germline V gene has CDR1 SGHDN and CDR2 FVKESK. The CDR3 runs 18 residues. CDR3 region: CASSQDRFLAGGTGELFF. DNA of the CDR3: TGTGCCAGCAGCCAAGATCGATTCCTAGCGGGAGGTACCGGGGAGCTGTTTTTT.

This rearrangement joins TRBV12-3 or TRBV12-4 to TRBJ2-1; tentative D call: TRBD2 (7 bases). V lost 7 bases and J lost 7, with 26 bases in between. This CDR3 is built from 17 residues. The DNA for the CDR3 is TGTGCCAGCACTCGCGAGGGGGGGCGCCGGGTCACGAATGAGCAGTTCTTC. Translation gives CASTREGGRRVTNEQFF.

The V call is TRBV7-6, the J call TRBJ1-1, with 8 bases matching TRBD1. Germline trimming cut 5 bases from V and 4 bases from J; bases unmatched to any gene: 3. The CDR3 is 13 amino acids. Germline-derived CDR1 and CDR2 are SGHVS and FNYEAQ. The DNA for the CDR3 is TGTGCCAGCAGCCACACAGGGGGCACTGAAGCTTTCTTT. It translates to CASSHTGGTEAFF. The whole variable domain, remainder taken from reference TRBV7-6 and TRBJ1-1, is GAGVSQSPRYKVTKRGQDVALRCDPISGHVSLYWYRQALGQGPEFLTYFNYEAQQDKSGLPNDRFSAERPEGSISTLTIQRTEQRDSAMYRCASSHTGGTEAFFGQGTRLTVV.

This clonotype was seen a few times. The rearrangement joins TRBV7-9 to TRBJ2-7; D is unclear. Between the trimmed V and J ends, which lost 6 bases and 2 bases, there was a span of 14 bases. Germline-derived CDR1 and CDR2 are SEHNR and FQNEAQ (reference sequence). The CDR3 runs to 14 residues. The CDR3 is CASRAGDLTYEQYF. The CDR3 region has the DNA TGTGCCAGCAGGGCCGGCGACCTTACCTACGAGCAGTACTTC.

Written as DNA, the CDR3 is TGTGCCAGCAGTTTCAACCCGCTTTCATCGAACACTGAAGCTTTCTTT. Protein: CASSFNPLSSNTEAFF. The rearrangement joins TRBV28 to TRBJ1-1, with unresolved D. V was shortened by 3 bases and J by 1 base, with 15 bases between the two germline ends. The V gene's germline CDR1 is MDHEN and CDR2 SYDVKM. The CDR3 sequence is 16 residues long.

The chain uses TRBV7-2 and TRBJ2-3, with a tentative D call TRBD2 (5 bases). V was trimmed by 2 bases and J by 6 bases, leaving 12 bases between them. Germline V gene sequence: CDR1 SGHTA, CDR2 FQGNSA. This CDR3 has 14 amino acids. CDR3 loop: CASSLSGGWDTQYF. For the CDR3, the DNA is TGTGCCAGCAGCTTAAGTGGAGGATGGGATACGCAGTATTTT.

This clonotype has at least ten counts. V and J are TRBV7-2 and TRBJ2-3; 9 bases map to TRBD2. Germline values: CDR1 SGHTA, CDR2 FQGNSA. V dropped 7 bases and J dropped 3; count of bases not matched to a gene: 20. The CDR3 runs 19 residues. CDR3 residues: CASTRGGVAGVGFTDTQYF. The CDR3 nucleotides read TGTGCCAGCACCCGAGGGGGAGTAGCGGGAGTGGGCTTTACAGATACGCAGTATTTT.

A word on this clonotype: As the CDR3 is not closed by the conserved phenylalanine or tryptophan, this likely results from a read error. The genes are TRBV7-9 and TRBJ2-1; tentatively, D is TRBD2 (5 bases). The V end was cut by 3 bases, the J end by 8 bases, with 11 bases between. The CDR3 extends over 13 amino acids. Germline CDR1 reads SEHNR; CDR2 reads FQNEAQ (reference sequence). The CDR3 is CASSFPSSHEQFV. DNA for the CDR3: TGTGCCAGCAGCTTCCCTAGCTCCCATGAGCAGTTCGTC.

V usage is TRBV7-9 and J usage is TRBJ2-7, with unresolved D. The CDR3 contains 14 residues. V gave up 5 bases and J gave up 0 bases, with 11 bases separating them. Germline CDR1 and CDR2: SEHNR and FQNEAQ (reference sequence). The CDR3 bases are TGTGCCAGCAGCCTGGACGCGAACTCCTACGAGCAGTACTTC. Amino acid sequence: CASSLDANSYEQYF.

This clonotype was observed at least ten times. The chain is built from TRBV19 and TRBJ1-1, with a possible D match to TRBD1 (5 bases). The germline V gene has CDR1 LNHDA and CDR2 SQIVND (reference sequence). The CDR3 totals 13 residues. V dropped 5 bases and J dropped 1 base, with 8 bases sitting between them. Written as DNA, the CDR3 is TGTGCCAGTAGTTGGACATCGAACACTGAAGCTTTCTTT. Its protein is CASSWTSNTEAFF.

J is TRBJ2-4 and V is TRBV7-9; 7 bases align to TRBD1. CDR3 length equals 14 residues. Trimming removed 5 bases from V and 9 bases from J; junction bases left unmatched: 10. The germline gives CDR1 SEHNR, CDR2 FQNEAQ (reference sequence). The CDR3 here is CASSTETGVCIQYF. The CDR3 region has the DNA TGTGCCAGCAGCACCGAAACAGGGGTTTGCATTCAGTACTTC.

This clonotype has a handful of counts. This chain connects TRBV7-8 to TRBJ2-3, with D uncertain. Germline V gene sequence: CDR1 SGHVS, CDR2 FQNEAQ. The CDR3 has 16 residues. Trimming took 5 bases from V and 3 from J, leaving 18 bases between them. For the CDR3, the DNA is TGTGCCAGCAGCCATCGGTCGGCGGAGAAAACAGATACGCAGTATTTT. This codes for CASSHRSAEKTDTQYF.

This clonotype has a handful of counts. The rearrangement uses TRBV7-6 and TRBJ2-7; 9 nucleotides match TRBD1. The CDR3 covers 14 residues. Per the germline V gene, CDR1 is SGHVS and CDR2 is FNYEAQ. With V trimmed by 5 bases and J by 2 bases, 4 bases remained unmatched. The CDR3 sequence is CASSLDRGAYEQYF. DNA of the CDR3: TGTGCCAGCAGCCTCGACAGGGGGGCCTACGAGCAGTACTTC.

This clonotype occurred a few times. J is TRBJ2-7 and V is TRBV15, with 8 positions matching TRBD2. Germline loops: CDR1 LNHNV, CDR2 YYDKDF (reference sequence). V dropped 3 bases and J dropped 1; count of bases not matched to a gene: 14. The CDR3 is 18 residues long. In DNA form, the CDR3 reads TGTGCCACCAGCAGCCTTTGGGCCGGGGGGGCCGGGTCCTACGAGCAGTACTTC. This gives the protein CATSSLWAGGAGSYEQYF. Drawing the rest from reference TRBV15 and TRBJ2-7, the complete variable domain is DAMVIQNPRYQVTQFGKPVTLSCSQTLNHNVMYWYQQKSSQAPKLLFHYYDKDFNNEADTPDNFQSRRPNTSFCFLDIRSPGLGDTAMYLCATSSLWAGGAGSYEQYFGPGTRLTVT.

This chain joins TRBV27 and TRBJ2-7; D is perhaps TRBD1 (5 bases). V lost 8 bases, J lost 5 bases, and 13 bases lay in between. This CDR3 contains 12 residues. The germline gives CDR1 MNHEY, CDR2 SMNVEV (reference sequence). Here the CDR3 DNA reads TGTGCCAGCGGACACCCCGCCAACGAGCAGTACTTC. Its translation: CASGHPANEQYF.

This chain uses TRBV11-1 with TRBJ2-4, with TRBD1 matching over 8 bases. V was pared by 5 bases and J by 6 bases, with 9 bases of the junction left unmatched. This CDR3 comprises 15 residues. Germline CDR1 and CDR2: SGHAT and FQDESV (reference sequence). The CDR3: CASSPDRDVRNIQYF. The CDR3 DNA sequence: TGTGCCAGCAGCCCGGACAGGGATGTCCGAAACATTCAGTACTTC.

V usage is TRBV28 and J usage is TRBJ2-1; the D gene is possibly TRBD2 (5 bases). Trimming cost V 2 bases and J 8 bases, with 22 bases left between them. This CDR3 comprises 17 residues. Germline V CDR1 and CDR2: MDHEN, SYDVKM. This chain's CDR3 is CASSLILGQTTRDEQFF. The DNA of the CDR3 is TGTGCCAGCAGTTTAATCCTTGGGCAGACAACTAGGGATGAGCAGTTCTTC.

The chain recombines TRBV7-2 with TRBJ2-7, with 7 bases identical to TRBD2. The germline CDR1 and CDR2 sequences are SGHTA and FQGNSA. The CDR3 sequence is 17 residues long. Germline trimming cut 5 bases from V and 0 bases from J; bases unmatched to any gene: 13. The CDR3 bases are TGTGCCAGCAGCCGTAGCGCGGGACTACCGAGCTCCTACGAGCAGTACTTC. The encoded protein is CASSRSAGLPSSYEQYF. The full variable domain, with the rest looked up from reference TRBV7-2 and TRBJ2-7, is GAGVSQSPSNKVTEKGKDVELRCDPISGHTALYWYRQSLGQGLEFLIYFQGNSAPDKSGLPSDRFSAERTGGSVSTLTIQRTQQEDSAVYLCASSRSAGLPSSYEQYFGPGTRLTVT.

The rearrangement uses TRBV7-9 and TRBJ1-6; TRBD1 is a possible D gene (6 bases). In germline, CDR1 is SEHNR, CDR2 FQNEAQ (reference sequence). V lost 8 bases and J lost 8, with 13 bases in between. There are 13 residues in the CDR3. CDR3 coding DNA: TGTGCCAGCCGGGGGCTTCCGGATTCACCCCTCCACTTT. Translation: CASRGLPDSPLHF.

CDR3 residues: CASTGPDGPQHF. The DNA for the CDR3 is TGTGCCAGCACTGGGCCAGATGGGCCCCAGCATTTT. The chain recombines TRBV28 with TRBJ1-5; unclear D gene. V was trimmed by 7 bases and J by 9 bases, leaving 13 bases between them. Germline V gene lookup returns CDR1 MDHEN and CDR2 SYDVKM. The CDR3 consists of 12 residues.

V is TRBV12-3 or TRBV12-4 and J is TRBJ2-5, with unresolved D. The CDR3 has 14 amino acids. Trimming took off 8 bases at V and 3 bases at J, with 16 bases between the two ends. The DNA for the CDR3 is TGTGCCAGCTCCCCGGGCCCCGCGAAAGAGACCCAGTACTTC. Its translation: CASSPGPAKETQYF.

The chain uses TRBV27 and TRBJ2-3, with a tentative D call TRBD2 (5 bases). The germline V gene has CDR1 MNHEY and CDR2 SMNVEV (reference sequence). This CDR3 has 14 residues. Trimming stripped 6 bases from V and 1 base from J, with 11 bases between. CDR3 residues: CASSPSAGTDTQYF. The CDR3 DNA is TGTGCCAGCAGCCCCTCAGCGGGCACAGATACGCAGTATTTT.

This clonotype was seen a few times. The chain is built from TRBV7-6 and TRBJ2-7; 11 nucleotides match TRBD1. V was clipped by 3 bases and J by 2 bases; unmatched bases: 12. The CDR3 has 18 amino acids. Germline V gene lookup returns CDR1 SGHVS and CDR2 FNYEAQ. The CDR3 sequence is CASSLTGTGGPLPYEQYF. The CDR3 nucleotides are TGTGCCAGCAGCTTGACCGGGACAGGGGGACCTCTCCCCTACGAGCAGTACTTC.

The rearrangement uses TRBV4-1 and TRBJ2-7; no firm D call. This CDR3 has 15 residues. Germline V gives CDR1 MGHRA, CDR2 YSYEKL. V was pared by 1 base and J by 0 bases, with 10 bases between. Here the CDR3 DNA reads TGCGCCAGCAGCCAAGCTAGTTCCGGCTCCTACGAGCAGTACTTC. The encoded protein is CASSQASSGSYEQYF.

This clonotype has only one observation. V and J are TRBV30 and TRBJ2-2; D perhaps matches TRBD1 (6 bases). With 3 bases removed from V and 1 base from J, the gap between germline ends came to 6 bases. CDR3 length: 13 amino acids. Germline V gene sequence: CDR1 GTSNPN, CDR2 SVGIG (reference sequence). The CDR3 reads CAWRTGNTGELFF. The CDR3, as DNA: TGTGCCTGGAGGACAGGGAACACCGGGGAGCTGTTTTTT.

The rearrangement links TRBV20-1 to TRBJ2-1; TRBD2 matches 9 bases. The germline gives CDR1 DFQATT, CDR2 SNEGSKA (reference sequence). The CDR3 length is 17 residues. V lost 0 bases and J lost 7; bases outside the gene matches: 13. The CDR3 loop reads CSARDPLIAGVGNEQFF. CDR3 DNA sequence: TGCAGTGCTAGAGATCCCCTTATAGCGGGGGTGGGGAATGAGCAGTTCTTC.

This clonotype has just a few counts. This chain connects TRBV7-9 to TRBJ2-7; D not certain. The CDR3 sequence is 13 residues long. V was shortened by 4 bases and J by 5 bases, with 12 bases between the two germline ends. Germline V gene sequence: CDR1 SEHNR, CDR2 FQNEAQ (reference sequence). The CDR3 sequence: CASSSPSLDEQYF. Here the CDR3 DNA reads TGTGCCAGCAGCTCCCCCTCCTTGGACGAGCAGTACTTC.